The 28 T cell receptor beta chains presented below share a single source sample, sequenced in a study of blood T cell repertoires in COVID-19. Assay used: immunoSEQ multiplex PCR; TCRdb lists only in-frame clones, some missing. The sample includes approximately 100,000 clones, 70% to 85% seen only once; the top ten take approximately 10%. The source material was peripheral blood. The receptors were gathered from a man between 65 and 85 years old with active or convalescent COVID-19.

The chain joins TRBV7-6 to TRBJ2-1; D may be TRBD2 (6 bases). V lost 3 bases to trimming and J lost 9 bases, with 18 bases between them. The CDR3 sequence is 15 residues long. Germline loops: CDR1 SGHVS, CDR2 FNYEAQ. This chain's CDR3 is CASSLSRGSLGEQFF. The CDR3 nucleotides read TGTGCCAGCAGCTTGTCGCGGGGCTCCCTGGGTGAGCAGTTCTTC.

The chain has TRBV18 and TRBJ2-1, with 10 bases that match TRBD1. The V gene's germline CDR1 is KGHSH and CDR2 LQKENI. Unmatched junction bases numbered 4, after V lost 0 bases and J lost 5 bases. The CDR3 is 16 residues long. The CDR3 DNA follows: TGTGCCAGCTCACCACCGGGACAGGGGATGAACAATGAGCAGTTCTTC. This codes for CASSPPGQGMNNEQFF. Drawing the rest from reference TRBV18 and TRBJ2-1, the complete variable domain is NAGVMQNPRHLVRRRGQEARLRCSPMKGHSHVYWYRQLPEEGLKFMVYLQKENIIDESGMPKERFSAEFPKEGPSILRIQQVVRGDSAAYFCASSPPGQGMNNEQFFGPGTRLTVL.

The chain employs TRBV10-3 and TRBJ2-7, with D possibly being TRBD1 (5 bases). The germline gives CDR1 ENHRY, CDR2 SYGVKD. V was clipped by 0 bases and J by 3 bases, with 9 bases between them. There are 14 residues in the CDR3. The CDR3 here is CAISESTVIYEQYF. The DNA for the CDR3 is TGTGCCATCAGTGAGTCGACAGTTATCTACGAGCAGTACTTC.

The chain combines TRBV6-6 with TRBJ2-7; 10 bases map to TRBD2. With 4 bases clipped from V and 2 bases from J, the junction kept 5 bases outside the gene matches. CDR3 length equals 15 residues. Germline CDR1 and CDR2: MNHNY and SVGAGI (reference sequence). The CDR3 sequence: CASSWGSGGAYEQYF. The CDR3, as DNA: TGTGCCAGCAGTTGGGGGAGCGGGGGGGCCTACGAGCAGTACTTC.

This sequence joins TRBV6-2 or TRBV6-3 and TRBJ2-5; TRBD2 might be the D (6 bases). The V gene's germline CDR1 is MNHEY and CDR2 SVGEGT. This CDR3 spans 14 amino acids. Trimming cost V 2 bases and J 6 bases, with 13 bases left between them. For the CDR3, the DNA is TGTGCCAGCAGTTACCGGGGGTGGGTACAGACCCAGTACTTC. Translating gives CASSYRGWVQTQYF.

This clone was counted a few times. The chain has TRBV27 and TRBJ1-1; no reliable D call. Germline CDR1 reads MNHEY; CDR2 reads SMNVEV (reference sequence). V lost 4 bases to trimming and J lost 8 bases, with 20 bases between them. The CDR3 runs to 15 residues. The CDR3 nucleotides are TGTGCCAGCAGTTCCCTAGAGGCAAGGAATGGGGAAGCTTTCTTT. Amino acid sequence: CASSSLEARNGEAFF.

The chain links TRBV5-1 to TRBJ1-1; D is unresolved. The V gene's germline CDR1 is SGHRS and CDR2 YFSETQ. This CDR3 comprises 15 residues. V gave up 0 bases and J gave up 4 bases, with 13 bases separating them. The CDR3: CASSLDYSRITEAFF. The CDR3 DNA sequence: TGCGCCAGCAGCTTGGATTACAGCCGAATCACTGAAGCTTTCTTT. Drawing the rest from reference TRBV5-1 and TRBJ1-1, the complete variable domain is KAGVTQTPRYLIKTRGQQVTLSCSPISGHRSVSWYQQTPGQGLQFLFEYFSETQRNKGNFPGRFSGRQFSNSRSEMNVSTLELGDSALYLCASSLDYSRITEAFFGQGTRLTVV.

The chain uses TRBV4-3 and TRBJ2-7; tentatively, D is TRBD1 (5 bases). Germline V gene lookup returns CDR1 LGHNA and CDR2 YSLEER. This CDR3 has 13 amino acids. V was pared by 4 bases and J by 2 bases, with 9 bases between. The CDR3 is CASSPDRTYEQYF. DNA for the CDR3: TGCGCCAGCAGCCCAGACAGAACCTACGAGCAGTACTTC.

The J gene is TRBJ1-1, the V gene TRBV7-3, with a tentative D call TRBD1 (5 bases). CDR1 and CDR2 from the germline V gene are SGHTA and FQGTGA. This CDR3 has 13 amino acids. Trimming removed 4 bases from V and 4 bases from J, with 10 bases in between. CDR3 amino acids: CASSSQVLTEAFF. CDR3 coding DNA: TGTGCCAGCAGCTCACAGGTCCTCACTGAAGCTTTCTTT.

J is TRBJ1-1 and V is TRBV13, with 8 bases lining up with TRBD1. Germline trimming cut 2 bases from V and 1 base from J; bases unmatched to any gene: 6. Per the germline V gene, CDR1 is PRHDT and CDR2 is FYEKMQ (reference sequence). The CDR3 covers 16 residues. This chain's CDR3 is CASSLRTGFWNTEAFF. In DNA form, the CDR3 reads TGTGCCAGCAGCTTAAGGACAGGGTTCTGGAACACTGAAGCTTTCTTT.

J is TRBJ2-7 and V is TRBV7-9; 8 bases line up with TRBD1. The CDR3 totals 13 residues. Germline-derived CDR1 and CDR2 are SEHNR and FQNEAQ (reference sequence). After removal of 5 bases from V and 6 bases from J, the junction contained 6 bases not matched to a gene. The CDR3 nucleotides are TGTGCCAGCAGCCCCAGGGGGCTGAGCGAGCAGTACTTC. It yields the protein CASSPRGLSEQYF. Looking up the rest from reference TRBV7-9 and TRBJ2-7 gives the full variable domain: DTGVSQNPRHKITKRGQNVTFRCDPISEHNRLYWYRQTLGQGPEFLTYFQNEAQLEKSRLLSDRFSAERPKGSFSTLEIQRTEQGDSAMYLCASSPRGLSEQYFGPGTRLTVT.

V gene TRBV6-6 combines with J gene TRBJ2-7; TRBD2 matches at 11 bases. V shed 5 bases, J shed 0 bases, and the junction held 3 bases outside the gene matches. The germline CDR1 and CDR2 sequences are MNHNY and SVGAGI (reference sequence). This CDR3 region has 15 residues. This CDR3 is CASSGTSGSSYEQYF. The DNA of the CDR3 is TGTGCCAGCAGTGGGACTAGCGGCAGCTCCTACGAGCAGTACTTC.

The rearrangement joins TRBV9 to TRBJ1-1; 7 positions agree with TRBD1. V lost 2 bases, J lost 4 bases, and 2 bases stayed unmatched. Germline V gives CDR1 SGDLS, CDR2 YYNGEE. The CDR3 runs 13 residues. CDR3 nucleotides: TGTGCCAGCAGCGTTGAGGGGGCCACTGAAGCTTTCTTT. Its translation: CASSVEGATEAFF.

This chain uses TRBV19 with TRBJ2-1; 12 nucleotides line up with TRBD2. Unmatched junction bases numbered 3, after V lost 4 bases and J lost 8 bases. This CDR3 spans 14 amino acids. CDR1 LNHDA and CDR2 SQIVND come from the germline V gene (reference sequence). CDR3 coding DNA: TGTGCCAGTAGTACTAGCGGGGGGGCCCATGAGCAGTTCTTC. It specifies CASSTSGGAHEQFF.

This rearrangement joins TRBV7-3 to TRBJ1-1; 8 bases line up with TRBD1. Trimming at V came to 5 bases and at J to 11 bases, leaving 7 bases not matched to a gene. Germline V CDR1 and CDR2: SGHTA, FQGTGA. The CDR3 is 12 residues long. CDR3 region: CASSLQGEGAFF. Written as DNA, the CDR3 is TGTGCCAGCAGCCTACAGGGGGAGGGGGCTTTCTTT.

This sequence joins TRBV5-8 and TRBJ1-3; TRBD1 is a possible D gene (6 bases). V dropped 0 bases and J dropped 2 bases, with 9 bases sitting between them. There are 15 residues in the CDR3. Germline V lookup: CDR1 SGHTS, CDR2 YDEGEE. This CDR3 is CASSLGSGAGNTIYF. Written as DNA, the CDR3 is TGTGCCAGCAGCTTGGGGTCAGGGGCTGGAAACACCATATATTTT.

About this clone: Within the sample, other DNA sequences also encode this same CDR3. The V gene is TRBV9, the J gene TRBJ1-1, with D perhaps TRBD1 (5 bases). With 2 bases removed from V and 2 bases from J, the gap between germline ends came to 10 bases. Germline V gives CDR1 SGDLS, CDR2 YYNGEE. This CDR3 has 14 amino acids. In nucleotides, the CDR3 is TGTGCCAGCAGCGTTGGACAAGTTAACACTGAAGCTTTCTTT. This codes for CASSVGQVNTEAFF.

This clone showed up just once. This chain connects TRBV5-1 to TRBJ2-2; 8 nucleotides align to TRBD2. The CDR3 length is 15 residues. The ends lost 4 bases at V and 5 bases at J; junction bases unmatched: 7. Per the germline V gene, CDR1 is SGHRS and CDR2 is YFSETQ. The CDR3 spells CASSPPGLVTGELFF. For the CDR3, the DNA is TGCGCCAGCAGCCCTCCGGGACTAGTAACCGGGGAGCTGTTTTTT.

This CDR3 reads CASSLLQGGKLFF. The CDR3 region has the DNA TGTGCCAGCAGCCTACTACAGGGGGGAAAACTGTTTTTT. V is TRBV11-3 and J is TRBJ1-4; 8 nucleotides match TRBD1. Germline V gene lookup returns CDR1 SGHNT and CDR2 YENEEA. CDR3 length: 13 amino acids. V lost 5 bases and J lost 10; bases outside the gene matches: 6.

This chain links TRBV9 with TRBJ2-1, with D possibly matching TRBD2 (7 bases). Germline values: CDR1 SGDLS, CDR2 YYNGEE. The length of the CDR3 is 13 residues. Trimming took 6 bases from V and 9 from J, leaving 16 bases between them. The DNA of the CDR3 is TGTGCCAGCAAGGGAGGGGGTTTGTCTGAGCAGTTCTTC. Translated, it gives CASKGGGLSEQFF.

The rearrangement uses TRBV11-3 and TRBJ1-3; D is unresolved. V was pared by 2 bases and J by 3 bases, with 11 bases between. CDR3 size: 15 residues. Germline V CDR1 and CDR2: SGHNT, YENEEA. CDR3 sequence: CASSLNTEFGNTIYF. The CDR3 DNA reads TGTGCCAGCAGCTTAAATACAGAATTTGGAAACACCATATATTTT.

This chain links TRBV7-8 with TRBJ2-5; possibly TRBD1 for D (5 bases). CDR1 and CDR2 (germline): SGHVS, FQNEAQ. This CDR3 region has 13 residues. The V end lost 3 bases, the J end lost 2 bases, and 7 bases lay between the germline ends. The chain's CDR3 is CASSLQGQETQYF. CDR3 DNA sequence: TGTGCCAGCAGCTTGCAGGGTCAAGAGACCCAGTACTTC.

This clone was detected once. The V gene is TRBV5-6, the J gene TRBJ1-2, with a tentative D call TRBD1 (6 bases). The germline V gene has CDR1 SGHDT and CDR2 YYEEEE. CDR3 size: 13 residues. V was clipped by 4 bases and J by 2 bases, with 9 bases between them. CDR3 in amino acids: CASSPTGNYGYTF. Written as DNA, the CDR3 is TGTGCCAGCAGCCCCACAGGGAACTATGGCTACACCTTC.

The V call is TRBV2, the J call TRBJ1-4, with TRBD1 identical over 7 bases. Germline V gene lookup returns CDR1 SNHLY and CDR2 FYNNEI. CDR3 length: 13 residues. V gave up 10 bases and J gave up 3 bases; unmatched junction bases: 5. The CDR3 nucleotides read TGTGCCATATCGACAGGGTCTAATGAAAAACTGTTTTTT. Amino acids: CAISTGSNEKLFF. Complete variable domain (other parts from reference TRBV2 and TRBJ1-4): EPEVTQTPSHQVTQMGQEVILRCVPISNHLYFYWYRQILGQKVEFLVSFYNNEISEKSEIFDDQFSVERPDGSNFTLKIRSTKLEDSAMYFCAISTGSNEKLFFGSGTQLSVL.

The genes are TRBV5-1 and TRBJ2-4; TRBD2 matches 7 bases. CDR1 is SGHRS, CDR2 YFSETQ, per germline. The V gene end was trimmed by 2 bases and the J gene end by 4 bases; junction bases not matched to a gene: 6. The CDR3 extends over 15 amino acids. CDR3 DNA: TGCGCCAGCAGCTTAGGCAATAGCGGGAAAAACATTCAGTACTTC. Amino acid sequence: CASSLGNSGKNIQYF.

The chain links TRBV6-5 to TRBJ1-6; 8 nucleotides agree with TRBD1. CDR3 length equals 13 residues. The junction had 14 bases not matched to a gene; V was cut back by 10 bases and J by 15 bases. Germline V lookup: CDR1 MNHEY, CDR2 SVGAGI. The CDR3 protein is CATLTGEGWDLHF. The CDR3, as DNA: TGTGCCACACTGACAGGGGAAGGTTGGGACCTCCACTTT.

The V gene is TRBV19, the J gene TRBJ1-2; 8 positions agree with TRBD1. V dropped 4 bases and J dropped 7; count of bases not matched to a gene: 5. The CDR3 has 13 amino acids. CDR1 is LNHDA, CDR2 SQIVND, per germline (reference sequence). CDR3 amino acids: CASSTQGAVGYTF. The CDR3 region has the DNA TGTGCCAGTAGTACCCAGGGGGCGGTTGGCTACACCTTC.

This chain uses TRBV19 with TRBJ2-3; TRBD1 is a possible D gene (6 bases). CDR3 length equals 15 residues. The V gene lost 4 bases and the J gene lost 1 base, with 12 bases spanning the gap. Germline V gene data show CDR1 as LNHDA and CDR2 as SQIVND (reference sequence). The CDR3 DNA sequence: TGTGCCAGTAGTACAGGGGTACCCGGCACAGATACGCAGTATTTT. This translates into CASSTGVPGTDTQYF.